The source of this T cell receptor beta chain is a study of T cell repertoires in cytomegalovirus infection (dated 2019 in TCRdb). Concerning the study at large: Recently identified HLA-C-restricted CMV epitopes, whose presentation resists viral immunomodulation, were targeted by peptide stimulations together with well-studied HLA-B-restricted epitopes. Because public TCR beta signatures pointed to carriage of CMV infection together with the matching HLA type, the HLA type of each donor mattered for the analysis.

The reads were generated on an Illumina HiSeq 1500. The raw public reads went through TCRdb reprocessing: fastp at Q25, MiXCR clone calling, in-frame beta chains kept. One record per CDR3 amino acid sequence lists the most common genes and DNA. The sample table shows nearly 700,000 distinct CDR3 sequences, and around a third are seen once. The top ten constitute about 20% of the sample. The sample's treatment or condition, from its label and the paper: in vitro stimulation with specific CMV peptide epitopes to enrich CMV-specific T cells. Here is what the overall study found, with its caveats: The ex vivo response was dominated by HLA-C-restricted CMV-specific TCR beta clonotypes, and the single most frequent clonotype in two of eight donors was supplied by these HLA-C-restricted clonotypes. Carriers of CMV infection plus the relevant HLA type were discriminated by the cumulative frequency of public TCR beta family members in the study cohort and in an independent roughly 400-donor cohort.

Including cysteine and phenylalanine, the CDR3 has 15 amino acids. Only CDR3 DNA remains: 45 bases, in frame from the first base. The germline V gene sets CDR1 to SGHTA and CDR2 to FQGNSA. This clonotype was counted many times. Its antigen remains undetermined. Germline is not matched at one junction end, which may reflect a read error. The sequence was obtained from a human donor in good health (CMV status not recorded). Some clones in this sample may be carry-over from other donors' samples. The input for sequencing was cultured PBMCs, taken from culture after CMV antigen stimulation. The chain is assembled from TRBV7-2 and TRBJ2-5, with 8 junctional bases fitting TRBD2. The DNA sequence is TGTGCCAGCAGCTTGAACGGGGGGGCCCAACAGACCCAGTACTTC. It translates as CASSLNGGAQQTQYF.